Sequencing of this TCR beta chain was carried out in a study of blood T cell repertoires in COVID-19. Background on the study: The samples span acute and convalescent COVID-19 from the United States, Italy and Spain. The cDNA or gDNA used as material had been derived from T cells, B-cell-depleted T cells, or PBMCs.

Germline V gene data show CDR1 as KGHSH and CDR2 as LQKENI. Trimming cost V 2 bases and J 11 bases, with 19 bases left between them. The CDR3 consists of 16 residues. Authors' analysis steps: By means of reference gene primer amplification, nucleated cell counts were estimated. Produced via immunoSEQ multiplex PCR; TCRdb's table is partial and in-frame only. The DNA was the basis for D and trimming; V, J and clone size are from that table. The table includes tens of thousands of clones, approximately 82% detected once. The origin of this receptor is a human donor in a cohort sampled during active COVID-19. Sequencing input: peripheral blood. V and J are TRBV18 and TRBJ1-6, with D perhaps matching TRBD1 (5 bases). Here the CDR3 reads CASSPGASSPNAPLHF. The CDR3, as DNA: TGTGCCAGCTCACCAGGGGCTTCATCCCCTAACGCACCCCTCCACTTT.